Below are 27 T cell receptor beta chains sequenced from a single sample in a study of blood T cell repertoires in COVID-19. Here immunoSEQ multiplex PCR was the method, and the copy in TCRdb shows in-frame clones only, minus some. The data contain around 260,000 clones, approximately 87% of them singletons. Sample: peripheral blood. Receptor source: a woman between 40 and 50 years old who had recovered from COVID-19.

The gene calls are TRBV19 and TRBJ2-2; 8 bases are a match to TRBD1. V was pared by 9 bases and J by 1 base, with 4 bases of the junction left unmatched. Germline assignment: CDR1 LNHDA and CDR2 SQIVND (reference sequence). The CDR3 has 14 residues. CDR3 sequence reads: CASRDRKNTGELFF. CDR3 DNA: TGTGCCAGCCGGGACAGGAAGAACACCGGGGAGCTGTTTTTT.

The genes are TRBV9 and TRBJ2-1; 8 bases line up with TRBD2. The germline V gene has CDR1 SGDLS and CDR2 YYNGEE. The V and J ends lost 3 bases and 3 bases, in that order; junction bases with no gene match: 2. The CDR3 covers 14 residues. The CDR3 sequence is CASSERGIYNEQFF. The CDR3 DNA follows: TGTGCCAGCAGCGAGCGGGGGATCTACAATGAGCAGTTCTTC.

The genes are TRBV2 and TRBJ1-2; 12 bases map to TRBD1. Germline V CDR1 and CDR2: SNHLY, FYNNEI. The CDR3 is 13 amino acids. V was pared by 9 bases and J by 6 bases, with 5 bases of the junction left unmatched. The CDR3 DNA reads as TGTGCCAGAGGGGACAGGGGGCCTGATGGCTACACCTTC. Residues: CARGDRGPDGYTF.

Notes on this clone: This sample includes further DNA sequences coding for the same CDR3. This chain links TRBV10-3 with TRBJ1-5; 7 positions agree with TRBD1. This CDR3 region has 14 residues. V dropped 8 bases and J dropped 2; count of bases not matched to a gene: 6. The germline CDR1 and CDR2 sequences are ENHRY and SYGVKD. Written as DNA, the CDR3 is TGTGCCATCCGGGCGGGGACAGGCAATCAGCCCCAGCATTTT. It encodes CAIRAGTGNQPQHF.

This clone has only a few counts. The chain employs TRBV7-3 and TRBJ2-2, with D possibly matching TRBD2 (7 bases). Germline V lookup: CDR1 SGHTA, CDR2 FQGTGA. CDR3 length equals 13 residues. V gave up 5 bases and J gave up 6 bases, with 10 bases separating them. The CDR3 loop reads CASSRRGPGELFF. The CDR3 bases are TGTGCCAGCAGCCGGCGGGGGCCCGGGGAGCTGTTTTTT.

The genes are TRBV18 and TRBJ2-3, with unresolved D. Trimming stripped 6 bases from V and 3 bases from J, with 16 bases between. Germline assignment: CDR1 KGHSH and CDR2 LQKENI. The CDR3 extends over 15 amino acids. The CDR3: CASSPGLEGTDTQYF. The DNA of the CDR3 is TGTGCCAGCTCTCCAGGCCTAGAAGGAACAGATACGCAGTATTTT. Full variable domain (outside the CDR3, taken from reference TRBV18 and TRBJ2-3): NAGVMQNPRHLVRRRGQEARLRCSPMKGHSHVYWYRQLPEEGLKFMVYLQKENIIDESGMPKERFSAEFPKEGPSILRIQQVVRGDSAAYFCASSPGLEGTDTQYFGPGTRLTVL.

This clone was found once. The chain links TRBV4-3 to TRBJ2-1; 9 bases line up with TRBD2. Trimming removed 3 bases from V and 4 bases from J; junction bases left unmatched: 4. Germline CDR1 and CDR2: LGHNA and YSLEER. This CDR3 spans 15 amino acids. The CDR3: CASSQLAGQYNEQFF. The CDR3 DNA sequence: TGCGCCAGCAGCCAGCTAGCGGGACAATACAATGAGCAGTTCTTC.

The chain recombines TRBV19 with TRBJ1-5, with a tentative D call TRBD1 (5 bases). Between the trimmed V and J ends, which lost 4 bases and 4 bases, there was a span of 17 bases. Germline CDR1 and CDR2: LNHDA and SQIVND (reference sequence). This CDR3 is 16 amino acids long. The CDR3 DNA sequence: TGTGCCAGTAGTAATATTCAACCTTCAGGGAATCAGCCCCAGCATTTT. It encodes CASSNIQPSGNQPQHF.

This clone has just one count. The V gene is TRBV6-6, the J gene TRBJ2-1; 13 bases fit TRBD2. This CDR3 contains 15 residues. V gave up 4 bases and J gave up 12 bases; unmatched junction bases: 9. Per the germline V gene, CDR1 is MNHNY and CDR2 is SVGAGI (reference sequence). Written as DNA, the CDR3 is TGTGCCAGCAGTTTTCAAGGACTAGCGGGGGTGGGGCAGTTCTTC. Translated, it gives CASSFQGLAGVGQFF.

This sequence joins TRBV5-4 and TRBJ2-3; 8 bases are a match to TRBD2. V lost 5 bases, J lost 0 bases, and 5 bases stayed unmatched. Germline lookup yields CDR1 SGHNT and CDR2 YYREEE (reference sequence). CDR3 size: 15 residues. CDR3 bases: TGTGCCAGCAGGAATAGCGGGGCTAGCACAGATACGCAGTATTTT. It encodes CASRNSGASTDTQYF.

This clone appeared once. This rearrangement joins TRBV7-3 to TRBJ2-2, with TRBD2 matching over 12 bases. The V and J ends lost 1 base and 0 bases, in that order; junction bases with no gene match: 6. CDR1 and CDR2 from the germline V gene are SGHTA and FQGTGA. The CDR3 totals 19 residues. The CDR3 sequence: CASSLKGLAGISNTGELFF. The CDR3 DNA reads TGTGCCAGCAGCTTAAAAGGACTAGCGGGGATTTCGAACACCGGGGAGCTGTTTTTT.

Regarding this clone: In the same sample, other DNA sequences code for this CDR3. The CDR3 DNA sequence: TGTGCCAGCAGGAGGAGCTCTGGAAACACCATATATTTT. Protein: CASRRSSGNTIYF. This sequence joins TRBV6-5 and TRBJ1-3; D not resolved. Trimming stripped 6 bases from V and 0 bases from J, with 6 bases between. Looked up from germline, CDR1 is MNHEY and CDR2 is SVGAGI. The CDR3 is 13 residues long.

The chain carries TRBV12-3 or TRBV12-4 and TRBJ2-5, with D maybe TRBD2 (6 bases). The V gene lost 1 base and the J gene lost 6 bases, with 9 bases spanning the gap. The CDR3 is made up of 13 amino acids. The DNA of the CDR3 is TGTGCCAGCAGTTTAGTACTAGCACAGACCCAGTACTTC. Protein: CASSLVLAQTQYF.

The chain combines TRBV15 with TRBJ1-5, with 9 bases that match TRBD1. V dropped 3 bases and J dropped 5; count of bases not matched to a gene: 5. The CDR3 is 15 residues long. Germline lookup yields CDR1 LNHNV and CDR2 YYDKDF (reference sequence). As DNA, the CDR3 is TGTGCCACCAGCAGTCCCACAGGGGGCGATCAGCCCCAGCATTTT. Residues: CATSSPTGGDQPQHF.

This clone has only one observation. The CDR3 reads CASSKGQGKTDTQYF. The DNA of the CDR3 is TGTGCCAGCAGCAAAGGACAGGGGAAGACAGATACGCAGTATTTT. The V and J genes are TRBV11-3 and TRBJ2-3; 9 bases fit TRBD1. V shed 5 bases, J shed 3 bases, and the junction held 6 bases outside the gene matches. The CDR3 is 15 residues long. Looked up from germline, CDR1 is SGHNT and CDR2 is YENEEA.

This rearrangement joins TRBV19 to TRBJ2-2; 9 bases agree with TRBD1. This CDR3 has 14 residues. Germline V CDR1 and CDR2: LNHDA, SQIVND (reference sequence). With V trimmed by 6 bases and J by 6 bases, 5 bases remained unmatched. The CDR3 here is CASRTGGSSGELFF. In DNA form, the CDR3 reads TGTGCCAGTAGGACAGGGGGGAGCTCCGGGGAGCTGTTTTTT.

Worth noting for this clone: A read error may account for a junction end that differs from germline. CDR3 in amino acids: CASSPRSGVPPF. The CDR3 DNA is TGTGCCAGCAGCCCGCGCTCGGGGGTTCCCCCTTTT. The chain links TRBV13 to TRBJ1-1, with D possibly being TRBD1 (5 bases). Germline CDR1 is PRHDT and CDR2 is FYEKMQ (reference sequence). This CDR3 is built from 12 residues.

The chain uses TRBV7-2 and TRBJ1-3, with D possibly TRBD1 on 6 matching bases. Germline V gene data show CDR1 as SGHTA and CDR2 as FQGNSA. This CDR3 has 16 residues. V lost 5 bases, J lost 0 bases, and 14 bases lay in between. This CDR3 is CASSPDRTRSGNTIYF. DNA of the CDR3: TGTGCCAGCAGCCCCGACAGGACCCGCTCTGGAAACACCATATATTTT.

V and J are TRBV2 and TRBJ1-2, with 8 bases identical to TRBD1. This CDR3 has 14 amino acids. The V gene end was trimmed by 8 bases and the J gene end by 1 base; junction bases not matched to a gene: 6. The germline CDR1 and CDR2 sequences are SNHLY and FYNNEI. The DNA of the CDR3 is TGTGCCAGCCGGGTGACAGGGGATAACTATGGCTACACCTTC. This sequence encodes CASRVTGDNYGYTF.

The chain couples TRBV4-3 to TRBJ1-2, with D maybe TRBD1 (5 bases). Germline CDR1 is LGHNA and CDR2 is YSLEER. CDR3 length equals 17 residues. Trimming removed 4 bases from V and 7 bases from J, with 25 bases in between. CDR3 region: CASSPMGRGGIYIGYTF. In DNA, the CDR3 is TGCGCCAGCAGCCCCATGGGCCGGGGGGGGATATATATTGGCTACACCTTC.

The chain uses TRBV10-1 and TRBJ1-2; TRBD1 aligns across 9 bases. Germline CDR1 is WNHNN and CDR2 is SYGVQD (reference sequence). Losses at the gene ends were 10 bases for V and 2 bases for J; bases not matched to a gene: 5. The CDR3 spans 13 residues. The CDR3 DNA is TGCGCCATCGAGACAGGGGGGAACTATGGCTACACCTTC. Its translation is CAIETGGNYGYTF.

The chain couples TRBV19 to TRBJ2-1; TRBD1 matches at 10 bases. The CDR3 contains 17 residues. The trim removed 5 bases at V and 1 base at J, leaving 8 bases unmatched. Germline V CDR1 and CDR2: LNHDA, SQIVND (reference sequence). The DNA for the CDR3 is TGTGCCAGTAGTCGCCGCCGGGACAGGGGATCCTACAATGAGCAGTTCTTC. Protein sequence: CASSRRRDRGSYNEQFF. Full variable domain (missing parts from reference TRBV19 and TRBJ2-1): DGGITQSPKYLFRKEGQNVTLSCEQNLNHDAMYWYRQDPGQGLRLIYYSQIVNDFQKGDIAEGYSVSREKKESFPLTVTSAQKNPTAFYLCASSRRRDRGSYNEQFFGPGTRLTVL.

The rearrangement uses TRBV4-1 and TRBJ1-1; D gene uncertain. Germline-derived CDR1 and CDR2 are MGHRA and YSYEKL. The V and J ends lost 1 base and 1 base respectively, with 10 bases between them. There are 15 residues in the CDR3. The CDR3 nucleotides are TGCGCCAGCAGCCAAGTCCCGGGTCAGAACACTGAAGCTTTCTTT. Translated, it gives CASSQVPGQNTEAFF.

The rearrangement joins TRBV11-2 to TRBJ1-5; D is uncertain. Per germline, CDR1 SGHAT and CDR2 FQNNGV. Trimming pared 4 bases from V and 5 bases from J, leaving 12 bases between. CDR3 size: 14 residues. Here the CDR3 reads CASSSDAVYQPQHF. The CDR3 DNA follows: TGTGCCAGCAGCTCCGATGCGGTTTATCAGCCCCAGCATTTT.

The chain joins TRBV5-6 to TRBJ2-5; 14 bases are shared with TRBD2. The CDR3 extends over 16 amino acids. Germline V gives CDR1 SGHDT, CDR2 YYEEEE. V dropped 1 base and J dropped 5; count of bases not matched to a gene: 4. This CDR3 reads CASSLTGLAGDETQYF. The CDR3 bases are TGTGCCAGCAGCTTGACGGGACTAGCGGGGGATGAGACCCAGTACTTC.

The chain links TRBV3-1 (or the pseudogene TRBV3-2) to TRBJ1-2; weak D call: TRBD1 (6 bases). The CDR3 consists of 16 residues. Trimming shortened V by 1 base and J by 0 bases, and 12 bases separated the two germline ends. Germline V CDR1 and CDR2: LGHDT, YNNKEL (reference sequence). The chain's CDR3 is CASSQGQGLTNYGYTF. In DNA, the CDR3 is TGTGCCAGCAGCCAAGGCCAGGGGCTCACTAACTATGGCTACACCTTC.

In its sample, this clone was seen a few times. CDR3 DNA: TGTGCCAGCTCACCACTGGCAGGACAGGGGGCATGGGGCGAGCAGTACTTC. Translating gives CASSPLAGQGAWGEQYF. V usage is TRBV18 and J usage is TRBJ2-7; 11 nucleotides line up with TRBD1. This CDR3 contains 17 residues. Germline CDR1 KGHSH, CDR2 LQKENI. V lost 1 base, J lost 6 bases, and 11 bases stayed unmatched.